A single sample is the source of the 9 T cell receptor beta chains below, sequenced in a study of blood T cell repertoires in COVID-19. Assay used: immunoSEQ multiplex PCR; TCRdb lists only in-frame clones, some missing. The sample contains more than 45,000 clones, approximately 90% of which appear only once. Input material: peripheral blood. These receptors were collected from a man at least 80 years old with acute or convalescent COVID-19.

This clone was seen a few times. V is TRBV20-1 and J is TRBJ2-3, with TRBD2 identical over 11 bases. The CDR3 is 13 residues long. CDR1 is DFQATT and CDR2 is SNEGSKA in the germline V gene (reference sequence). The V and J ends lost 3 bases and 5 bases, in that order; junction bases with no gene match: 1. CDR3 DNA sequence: TGCAGTGCTAGTAGCGGGGGGGAAGATACGCAGTATTTT. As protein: CSASSGGEDTQYF.

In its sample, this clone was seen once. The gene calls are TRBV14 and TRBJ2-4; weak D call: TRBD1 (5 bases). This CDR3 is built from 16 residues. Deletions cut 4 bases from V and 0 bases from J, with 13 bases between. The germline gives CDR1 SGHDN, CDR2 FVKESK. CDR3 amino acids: CASSPQVELAKNIQYF. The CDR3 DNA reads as TGTGCCAGCAGCCCACAGGTAGAACTAGCCAAAAACATTCAGTACTTC.

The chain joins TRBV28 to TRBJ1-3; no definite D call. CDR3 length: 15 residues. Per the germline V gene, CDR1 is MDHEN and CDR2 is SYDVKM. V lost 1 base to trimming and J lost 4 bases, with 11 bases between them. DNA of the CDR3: TGTGCCAGCAGTTTATTCCCGGGGTCGGGAAACACCATATATTTT. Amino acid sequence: CASSLFPGSGNTIYF.

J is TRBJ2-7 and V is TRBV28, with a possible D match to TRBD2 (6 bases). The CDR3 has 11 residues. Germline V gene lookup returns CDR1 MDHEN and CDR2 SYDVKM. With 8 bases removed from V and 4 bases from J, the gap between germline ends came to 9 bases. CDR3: CASGGTYEQYF. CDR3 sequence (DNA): TGTGCCAGCGGAGGGACTTACGAGCAGTACTTC. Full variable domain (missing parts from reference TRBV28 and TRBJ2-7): DVKVTQSSRYLVKRTGEKVFLECVQDMDHENMFWYRQDPGLGLRLIYFSYDVKMKEKGDIPEGYSVSREKKERFSLILESASTNQTSMYLCASGGTYEQYFGPGTRLTVT.

This chain's CDR3 is CASSLVERSHGYTF. As DNA, the CDR3 is TGTGCCAGCAGCTTGGTGGAGCGGTCCCATGGCTACACCTTC. The chain joins TRBV5-6 to TRBJ1-2; no clear D. CDR3 size: 14 residues. CDR1 is SGHDT and CDR2 is YYEEEE in the germline V gene. The V gene lost 0 bases and the J gene lost 6 bases, with 12 bases spanning the gap.

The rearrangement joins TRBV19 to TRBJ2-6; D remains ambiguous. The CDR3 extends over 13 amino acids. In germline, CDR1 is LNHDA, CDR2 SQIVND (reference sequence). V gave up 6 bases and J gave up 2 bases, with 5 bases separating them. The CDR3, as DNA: TGTGCCAGTAGCTTAGCTGGGGCCAACGTCCTGACTTTC. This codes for CASSLAGANVLTF.

The DNA of the CDR3 is TGTGCTCCGCGGGACGGAGGCAATGAGCAGTTCTTC. It specifies CAPRDGGNEQFF. The J gene is TRBJ2-1, the V gene TRBV24-1, with a weak D call TRBD2 (6 bases). Germline V gene data show CDR1 as KGHDR and CDR2 as SFDVKD. The CDR3 loop spans 12 amino acids.

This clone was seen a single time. CDR3 bases: TGTGCCAGCAGCTTGGGCGGGGGGGCCCATTCCAGCAATGAGCAGTTCTTC. Encoded protein: CASSLGGGAHSSNEQFF. The chain joins TRBV5-4 to TRBJ2-1, with 9 nucleotides matching TRBD2. With 0 bases clipped from V and 6 bases from J, the junction kept 10 bases outside the gene matches. The CDR3 has 17 residues. Germline CDR1 reads SGHNT; CDR2 reads YYREEE (reference sequence).

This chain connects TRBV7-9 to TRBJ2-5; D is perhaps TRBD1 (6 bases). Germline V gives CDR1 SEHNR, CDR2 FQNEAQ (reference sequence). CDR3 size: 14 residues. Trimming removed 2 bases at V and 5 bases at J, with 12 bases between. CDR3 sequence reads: CASSLPQGWETQYF. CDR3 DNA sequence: TGTGCCAGCAGCTTACCACAGGGTTGGGAGACCCAGTACTTC.